The 13 T cell receptor beta chains in this list originate from one sample, sequenced in a study of T cell responses to AZD1222 COVID-19 vaccine. This table comes from immunoSEQ multiplex PCR, and its TCRdb copy is limited to in-frame clones, with some not included. The sample yields approximately 190,000 clones, over 70% seen once. The starting material was peripheral blood, obtained on day 0 of MenACWY control vaccination. The receptors come from an adult in good health.

This chain connects TRBV29-1 to TRBJ2-1, with 12 bases fitting TRBD2. The CDR3 extends over 15 amino acids. With 5 bases clipped from V and 8 bases from J, the junction kept 10 bases outside the gene matches. Germline values: CDR1 SQVTM, CDR2 ANQGSEA. CDR3 sequence reads: CSVPVLAGGPDEQFF. As DNA, the CDR3 is TGCAGCGTTCCCGTTCTAGCGGGAGGGCCCGATGAGCAGTTCTTC.

This chain connects TRBV28 to TRBJ2-7, with 8 bases lining up with TRBD2. Germline CDR1 and CDR2: MDHEN and SYDVKM. This CDR3 is built from 13 residues. With V trimmed by 8 bases and J by 2 bases, 5 bases remained unmatched. Here the CDR3 DNA reads TGTGCCAGCTCATTAGCGGGACCCTACGAGCAGTACTTC. This encodes CASSLAGPYEQYF.

The rearrangement uses TRBV4-2 and TRBJ2-1; 8 bases match TRBD2. The V segment lost 0 bases and the J segment 4 bases; nucleotides outside the gene matches: 8. This CDR3 contains 17 residues. Germline-derived CDR1 and CDR2 are LGHNA and YNFKEQ. The CDR3 nucleotides read TGTGCCAGCAGCCAAGAGAGGGGCGGGAGGACGTACAATGAGCAGTTCTTC. Protein: CASSQERGGRTYNEQFF.

The CDR3 nucleotides are TGTGCCAGCAGCCCCAAGACAGGGCGCGGCTACACCTTC. It yields the protein CASSPKTGRGYTF. The chain couples TRBV7-2 to TRBJ1-2; 7 nucleotides line up with TRBD1. CDR1 SGHTA and CDR2 FQGNSA come from the germline V gene. Losses at the gene ends were 5 bases for V and 8 bases for J; bases not matched to a gene: 8. The CDR3 spans 13 residues.

The rearrangement uses TRBV28 and TRBJ2-2; D remains unclear. The CDR3 is made up of 12 amino acids. CDR1 and CDR2 from the germline V gene are MDHEN and SYDVKM. The V end lost 7 bases, the J end lost 6 bases, and 9 bases lay between the germline ends. CDR3 region: CASKLGSGELFF. CDR3 nucleotide sequence: TGTGCCAGCAAGTTGGGATCCGGGGAGCTGTTTTTT.

This chain joins TRBV7-2 and TRBJ2-5; 7 bases match TRBD1. Trimming at V came to 5 bases and at J to 4 bases, leaving 4 bases not matched to a gene. The CDR3 is made up of 13 amino acids. Per the germline V gene, CDR1 is SGHTA and CDR2 is FQGNSA. CDR3 protein: CASSVQGVETQYF. The DNA for the CDR3 is TGTGCCAGCAGCGTTCAGGGGGTAGAGACCCAGTACTTC.

As regards this clone: The sample contains more than one DNA sequence encoding this CDR3. This chain uses TRBV12-3 or TRBV12-4 with TRBJ1-1, with D uncertain. The CDR3 runs to 12 residues. The V end was cut by 3 bases, the J end by 3 bases, with 5 bases between. The chain's CDR3 is CASSLSYTEAFF. Written as DNA, the CDR3 is TGTGCCAGCAGTTTGTCGTACACTGAAGCTTTCTTT.

The V call is TRBV6-5, the J call TRBJ1-1, with D unresolved. V gave up 2 bases and J gave up 8 bases, with 12 bases separating them. There are 13 residues in the CDR3. Germline CDR1 is MNHEY and CDR2 is SVGAGI. CDR3 protein: CASSYLPREEAFF. The CDR3 coding sequence is TGTGCCAGCAGTTACCTCCCGAGGGAAGAAGCTTTCTTT.

This rearrangement joins TRBV7-9 to TRBJ2-7; D might be TRBD2 (7 bases). V was pared by 5 bases and J by 4 bases, with 15 bases between. Germline V lookup: CDR1 SEHNR, CDR2 FQNEAQ (reference sequence). The CDR3 spans 14 residues. This chain's CDR3 is CASSVEGGQYEQYF. CDR3 bases: TGTGCCAGCAGCGTCGAGGGGGGGCAGTACGAGCAGTACTTC.

V gene TRBV20-1 combines with J gene TRBJ2-2, with 8 bases that match TRBD2. Germline assignment: CDR1 DFQATT and CDR2 SNEGSKA (reference sequence). With V trimmed by 3 bases and J by 5 bases, 5 bases remained unmatched. The CDR3 spans 14 residues. This CDR3 is CSASSGERTGELFF. CDR3 DNA sequence: TGCAGTGCTAGTAGCGGGGAACGTACCGGGGAGCTGTTTTTT.

This clone was detected a few times. This sequence joins TRBV27 and TRBJ1-5, with D maybe TRBD1 (5 bases). Germline-derived CDR1 and CDR2 are MNHEY and SMNVEV (reference sequence). The CDR3 totals 15 residues. V was shortened by 6 bases and J by 1 base, with 13 bases between the two germline ends. The chain's CDR3 is CASRFSGGSNQPQHF. The CDR3 nucleotides are TGTGCCAGCAGATTCTCTGGGGGAAGCAATCAGCCCCAGCATTTT.

V gene TRBV28 combines with J gene TRBJ2-7; the match to TRBD1 covers 8 bases. Germline V gives CDR1 MDHEN, CDR2 SYDVKM. Trimming took 6 bases from V and 5 from J; bases not matched to a gene: 3. There are 12 residues in the CDR3. The CDR3 coding sequence is TGTGCCAGCAGGGAACAGGGGGACGAGCAGTACTTC. Residues: CASREQGDEQYF. Full variable domain (outside the CDR3, taken from reference TRBV28 and TRBJ2-7): DVKVTQSSRYLVKRTGEKVFLECVQDMDHENMFWYRQDPGLGLRLIYFSYDVKMKEKGDIPEGYSVSREKKERFSLILESASTNQTSMYLCASREQGDEQYFGPGTRLTVT.

The chain carries TRBV29-1 and TRBJ1-1; TRBD1 might be the D (5 bases). The CDR3 loop spans 14 amino acids. Between the trimmed V and J ends, which lost 4 bases and 0 bases, there was a span of 12 bases. From germline, CDR1 is SQVTM and CDR2 ANQGSEA. The CDR3 spells CSVAIAGLNTEAFF. CDR3 bases: TGCAGCGTTGCTATTGCGGGGCTGAACACTGAAGCTTTCTTT.